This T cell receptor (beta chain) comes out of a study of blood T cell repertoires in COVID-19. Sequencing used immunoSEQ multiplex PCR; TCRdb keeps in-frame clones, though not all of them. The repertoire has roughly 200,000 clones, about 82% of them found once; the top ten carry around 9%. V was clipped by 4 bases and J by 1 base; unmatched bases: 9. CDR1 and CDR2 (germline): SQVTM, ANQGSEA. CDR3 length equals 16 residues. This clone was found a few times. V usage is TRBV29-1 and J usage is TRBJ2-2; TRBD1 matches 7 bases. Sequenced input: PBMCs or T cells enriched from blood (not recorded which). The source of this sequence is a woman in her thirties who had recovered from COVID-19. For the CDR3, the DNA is TGCAGCGTTGTTACCGGGACAGTTAAGAACACCGGGGAGCTGTTTTTT. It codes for CSVVTGTVKNTGELFF.